Below, 27 T cell receptor beta chains from the same sample are listed, as sequenced in a study of blood T cell repertoires in COVID-19. Produced via immunoSEQ multiplex PCR; TCRdb's table is partial and in-frame only. This table holds around 260,000 clones, about nine tenths found once. Sequencing was performed on peripheral blood. The receptors were sampled from a woman aged 40 to 50 who had recovered from COVID-19.

The V and J genes are TRBV4-1 and TRBJ2-1, with TRBD2 as a possible D gene (5 bases). V was cut by 0 bases and J by 8 bases, with 8 bases left in between. The CDR3 runs to 13 residues. The V gene's germline CDR1 is MGHRA and CDR2 YSYEKL. DNA for the CDR3: TGCGCCAGCAGCCAAGATCCCGGGGATGAGCAGTTCTTC. As protein: CASSQDPGDEQFF.

The chain combines TRBV5-1 with TRBJ2-1, with a tentative D call TRBD2 (5 bases). V was clipped by 1 base and J by 0 bases, with 11 bases between them. The CDR3 runs 16 residues. Germline CDR1 reads SGHRS; CDR2 reads YFSETQ. CDR3 region: CASSLKAGSSYNEQFF. As DNA, the CDR3 is TGCGCCAGCAGCTTGAAGGCGGGCAGCTCCTACAATGAGCAGTTCTTC.

J is TRBJ2-2 and V is TRBV7-9; the D gene is possibly TRBD1 (6 bases). With 1 base removed from V and 6 bases from J, the gap between germline ends came to 15 bases. The CDR3 has 16 residues. Germline CDR1 and CDR2: SEHNR and FQNEAQ (reference sequence). This chain's CDR3 is CASSLGLMGAPGELFF. The CDR3 region has the DNA TGTGCCAGCAGCTTAGGGCTCATGGGGGCCCCCGGGGAGCTGTTTTTT.

The J gene is TRBJ1-1, the V gene TRBV6-1; 10 nucleotides match TRBD1. The CDR3 loop spans 13 amino acids. With 0 bases clipped from V and 10 bases from J, the junction kept 2 bases outside the gene matches. CDR1 and CDR2 (germline): MNHNS, SASEGT. This CDR3 reads CASSEAWDRGAFF. The CDR3 nucleotides are TGTGCCAGCAGTGAAGCCTGGGACAGGGGAGCTTTCTTT.

This clone was observed once. The gene calls are TRBV25-1 and TRBJ2-7, with D maybe TRBD1 (6 bases). CDR1 MGHDK and CDR2 SYGVNS come from the germline V gene. The germline V and J ends were trimmed by 3 bases and 4 bases, with 16 bases remaining between them. The CDR3 length is 15 residues. The CDR3 spells CASSDTQGNSYEQYF. The CDR3 DNA reads TGTGCCAGCAGTGATACCCAGGGGAATTCGTACGAGCAGTACTTC.

The chain is built from TRBV11-2 and TRBJ2-2, with D tentatively TRBD2 (5 bases). This CDR3 has 14 amino acids. Trimming removed 1 base at V and 5 bases at J, with 8 bases between. Germline assignment: CDR1 SGHAT and CDR2 FQNNGV. CDR3 in amino acids: CASSLVGGTGELFF. CDR3 nucleotide sequence: TGTGCCAGCAGCTTAGTAGGCGGGACCGGGGAGCTGTTTTTT.

V usage is TRBV23-1 and J usage is TRBJ2-1; D perhaps matches TRBD2 (5 bases). TRBV23-1 is reported as an ORF; its role is uncertain. Trimming took off 6 bases at V and 0 bases at J, with 12 bases between the two ends. The CDR3 totals 15 residues. The CDR3 spells CASRRLTSSYNEQFF. CDR3 nucleotides: TGCGCCAGCAGAAGACTCACTAGCTCCTACAATGAGCAGTTCTTC.

This chain joins TRBV5-3 and TRBJ1-2; D remains ambiguous. TRBV5-3 is an ORF, and what it does is uncertain. The CDR3 is made up of 15 amino acids. Trimming stripped 0 bases from V and 6 bases from J, with 15 bases between. The CDR3 coding sequence is TGTGCCAGAAGCTTGGTTTTTGGTGAGGTCCATGGCTACACCTTC. Amino acid sequence: CARSLVFGEVHGYTF.

The chain combines TRBV7-3 with TRBJ2-1, with D perhaps TRBD1 (5 bases). Germline CDR1 reads SGHTA; CDR2 reads FQGTGA. The CDR3 consists of 11 residues. The V and J ends lost 5 bases and 9 bases respectively, with 8 bases between them. The CDR3 DNA reads TGTGCCAGCAGCAATAGGGGTGAGCAGTTCTTC. Protein product: CASSNRGEQFF.

The V gene is TRBV7-6, the J gene TRBJ2-2; D is possibly TRBD2 (5 bases). Trimming removed 4 bases from V and 13 bases from J, with 13 bases in between. The CDR3 length is 12 residues. Germline loops: CDR1 SGHVS, CDR2 FNYEAQ. DNA of the CDR3: TGTGCCAGCAGCTCTACCCCCGGAGGGCTGTTTTTT. Its translation: CASSSTPGGLFF.

This chain uses TRBV4-1 with TRBJ2-7; 11 nucleotides line up with TRBD2. V gave up 4 bases and J gave up 6 bases; unmatched junction bases: 14. This CDR3 is 17 amino acids long. CDR1 is MGHRA, CDR2 YSYEKL, per germline. The CDR3 sequence is CASSPFPLAGDGGEQYF. The CDR3 DNA reads as TGCGCCAGCAGCCCCTTTCCACTAGCGGGAGATGGTGGCGAGCAGTACTTC.

The rearrangement joins TRBV19 to TRBJ1-5; TRBD1 aligns across 10 bases. The CDR3 has 16 residues. Trimming at V came to 5 bases and at J to 6 bases, leaving 10 bases not matched to a gene. CDR1 and CDR2 (germline): LNHDA, SQIVND (reference sequence). The CDR3 region has the DNA TGTGCCAGTAGTCCCCGGGGGACAGGGGAGGGTCAGCCCCAGCATTTT. Amino acid sequence: CASSPRGTGEGQPQHF.

The chain links TRBV10-3 to TRBJ2-7, with 8 bases fitting TRBD1. The germline V gene encodes CDR1 ENHRY and CDR2 SYGVKD. Losses at the gene ends were 4 bases for V and 5 bases for J; bases not matched to a gene: 10. CDR3 length: 15 residues. CDR3 nucleotide sequence: TGTGCCATCAGTGGAAAGACAGGGGAGGAGAACGAGCAGTACTTC. It specifies CAISGKTGEENEQYF.

The chain has TRBV30 and TRBJ2-7; D might be TRBD1 (6 bases). The CDR3 spans 14 residues. The V gene's germline CDR1 is GTSNPN and CDR2 SVGIG (reference sequence). V lost 7 bases to trimming and J lost 1 base, with 17 bases between them. The CDR3 region is CASAQGRNSYEQYF. DNA for the CDR3: TGTGCCTCAGCACAGGGTCGGAATTCCTACGAGCAGTACTTC.

The V gene is TRBV25-1, the J gene TRBJ1-4, with D unclear. The CDR3 loop spans 15 amino acids. Trimming took 11 bases from V and 2 from J, leaving 18 bases between them. Germline CDR1 MGHDK, CDR2 SYGVNS. CDR3: CAARIRGATNEKLFF. CDR3 nucleotides: TGTGCCGCCCGGATACGGGGTGCCACTAATGAAAAACTGTTTTTT.

The rearrangement joins TRBV7-9 to TRBJ2-1; 8 nucleotides match TRBD1. Trimming at V came to 1 base and at J to 7 bases, leaving 6 bases not matched to a gene. The CDR3 sequence is 15 residues long. Germline assignment: CDR1 SEHNR and CDR2 FQNEAQ (reference sequence). The CDR3 loop is CASSLGQGALNEQFF. CDR3 DNA sequence: TGTGCCAGCAGCTTAGGGCAGGGGGCCCTTAATGAGCAGTTCTTC.

The V call is TRBV7-3, the J call TRBJ2-1, with a tentative D call TRBD2 (6 bases). This CDR3 is built from 14 residues. CDR1 and CDR2 from the germline V gene are SGHTA and FQGTGA. Trimming shortened V by 5 bases and J by 5 bases, and 13 bases separated the two germline ends. This CDR3 is CASSRRDSDNEQFF. The CDR3, as DNA: TGTGCCAGCAGCCGCCGGGACTCAGACAATGAGCAGTTCTTC.

This clone was counted a single time. The genes are TRBV21-1 and TRBJ1-6; the table assigns TRBD1, which was not confirmed against the DNA. TRBV21-1 is a listed pseudogene. The CDR3 covers 19 residues. For the CDR3, the DNA is TGTGCCAGCAGCAAACCGGCAGGGGCCCGTGAGTCCTATAATTCACCCCTCCACTTT. Protein: CASSKPAGARESYNSPLHF.

The genes are TRBV10-2 and TRBJ1-2, with 12 bases identical to TRBD1. Germline V gene data show CDR1 as WSHSY and CDR2 as SAAADI. V lost 2 bases to trimming and J lost 4 bases; unmatched junction nucleotides: 5. The CDR3 sequence is 16 residues long. The CDR3 is CASSEEGTGGSYGYTF. The DNA for the CDR3 is TGCGCCAGCAGTGAGGAAGGGACAGGGGGCAGCTATGGCTACACCTTC.

This chain links TRBV5-1 with TRBJ1-1; D unclear. This CDR3 is built from 13 residues. The germline gives CDR1 SGHRS, CDR2 YFSETQ. Trimming stripped 5 bases from V and 0 bases from J, with 8 bases between. The CDR3 loop is CASSWALNTEAFF. CDR3 bases: TGCGCCAGCAGTTGGGCCCTGAACACTGAAGCTTTCTTT.

The CDR3 region has the DNA TGTGCCACCAGCAGAGAGGGGAGGCAGCCCCAGCATTTT. It translates to CATSREGRQPQHF. V usage is TRBV15 and J usage is TRBJ1-5; D gene uncertain. There are 13 residues in the CDR3. CDR1 and CDR2 (germline): LNHNV, YYDKDF (reference sequence). V gave up 0 bases and J gave up 7 bases, with 7 bases separating them.

The V and J genes are TRBV19 and TRBJ1-2, with 7 bases that match TRBD1. Germline V gene sequence: CDR1 LNHDA, CDR2 SQIVND (reference sequence). This CDR3 region has 15 residues. The ends lost 5 bases at V and 4 bases at J; junction bases unmatched: 10. This chain's CDR3 is CASSPPDRYGYGYTF. For the CDR3, the DNA is TGTGCCAGTAGTCCTCCGGACAGGTATGGCTATGGCTACACCTTC.

This sequence joins TRBV18 and TRBJ1-1; D call uncertain. From germline, CDR1 is KGHSH and CDR2 LQKENI. There are 14 residues in the CDR3. The V end lost 0 bases, the J end lost 1 base, and 6 bases lay between the germline ends. CDR3 nucleotide sequence: TGTGCCAGCTCACCACCCCACAGGAACACTGAAGCTTTCTTT. This sequence encodes CASSPPHRNTEAFF.

The V and J genes are TRBV10-3 and TRBJ2-3, with a weak D call TRBD2 (6 bases). Germline CDR1 is ENHRY and CDR2 is SYGVKD. V was clipped by 4 bases and J by 4 bases, with 6 bases between them. The length of the CDR3 is 12 residues. The CDR3 protein is CAISVAADTQYF. The CDR3 DNA follows: TGTGCCATCAGTGTAGCGGCAGATACGCAGTATTTT.

This chain joins TRBV5-1 and TRBJ2-1; TRBD2 is a possible D gene (6 bases). Germline loops: CDR1 SGHRS, CDR2 YFSETQ. The CDR3 covers 15 residues. Trimming stripped 3 bases from V and 8 bases from J, with 18 bases between. CDR3 DNA sequence: TGCGCCAGCAGCTGGGGCGGGACCCCCCGGGATGAGCAGTTCTTC. It is translated as CASSWGGTPRDEQFF.

The V gene is TRBV5-4, the J gene TRBJ1-2, with 11 bases identical to TRBD1. This CDR3 is 15 amino acids long. Germline CDR1 SGHNT, CDR2 YYREEE (reference sequence). The ends lost 3 bases at V and 3 bases at J; junction bases unmatched: 4. The CDR3 nucleotides read TGTGCCAGCAGCTCGGGGACAGGGGGACACTATGGCTACACCTTC. The encoded protein is CASSSGTGGHYGYTF.

The chain uses TRBV7-8 and TRBJ2-1; TRBD2 is a possible D gene (7 bases). The CDR3 totals 17 residues. Germline V gene data show CDR1 as SGHVS and CDR2 as FQNEAQ. V dropped 4 bases and J dropped 5 bases, with 21 bases sitting between them. The CDR3 reads CASSSLGGAGLNNEQFF. CDR3 in DNA: TGTGCCAGCAGCTCCCTAGGGGGGGCGGGCCTAAACAATGAGCAGTTCTTC.